The entry below gives a single TCR beta chain sequence along with its context. Its matching antigen is unknown. One entry per CDR3 protein, called by TCRdb with MiXCR from the 5' RACE reads. The sample carries roughly 190,000 distinct CDR3 sequences, around 13% recorded once. The sample originates from a study of CD8 T cells in ankylosing spondylitis. Findings and caveats of the study: Earlier work had already found some motif variants in reactive arthritis synovial fluid and blood. Significant enrichment of disease-linked clones was reported in matched ankylosing spondylitis synovial fluid. The study identified a TCR beta motif of seven or eight highly homologous variants that appeared characteristic of ankylosing spondylitis blood.

The source material was blood, either unsorted or a sorted T cell fraction (not recorded which). The sequence derives from a male donor with ankylosing spondylitis or in good health (not recorded which).

The CDR3 here is CASSLETDRQETQYF. The CDR3 coding sequence is TGTGCCAGCAGCTTAGAAACAGATAGACAAGAGACCCAGTACTTC. The chain links TRBV7-9 to TRBJ2-5; D gene ambiguous. CDR1 is SEHNR and CDR2 is FQNEAQ in the germline V gene (reference sequence). Between the trimmed V and J ends, which lost 1 base and 2 bases, there was a span of 11 bases. This CDR3 is 15 amino acids long.